Listed here are 12 T cell receptor beta chains from one sample, sequenced in a study of human T cells and chemical hapten exposure. Regarding time point: patch test 1, 2 weeks after DPC sensitization. Stated treatment: therapeutic diphenylcyclopropenone sensitization with weekly scalp DPC. In TCRdb, the RACE reads were re-called with MiXCR into one record per CDR3 protein. The table lists fewer than 400,000 distinct CDR3 sequences, around 7% of them singletons, with 8.4% in the top ten. The sequencing here drew on whole blood, taken in connection with sensitization to the hapten diphenylcyclopropenone (DPC). Receptor source: a woman between 18 and 30 years old with alopecia areata. Some clones in this sample may be carry-over from other donors' samples.

At least ten counts were recorded for this clonotype. This chain uses TRBV20-1 with TRBJ1-5, with D perhaps matching TRBD1 (6 bases). Per germline, CDR1 DFQATT and CDR2 SNEGSKA (reference sequence). The CDR3 sequence is 13 residues long. V dropped 6 bases and J dropped 5 bases, with 14 bases sitting between them. CDR3 bases: TGCAGTGCAGCCAAGGAGGGGGATCAGCCCCAGCATTTT. Its protein is CSAAKEGDQPQHF.

This clonotype is medium-sized in the sample. V usage is TRBV4-3 and J usage is TRBJ2-6; D is possibly TRBD1 (5 bases). V was clipped by 8 bases and J by 0 bases, with 14 bases between them. The length of the CDR3 is 16 residues. Germline loops: CDR1 LGHNA, CDR2 YSLEER. CDR3 residues: CASGEQAYSGANVLTF. The CDR3 DNA follows: TGCGCCAGCGGCGAACAGGCATACTCTGGGGCCAACGTCCTGACTTTC.

The CDR3 sequence is CASSLVSANYGYTF. CDR3 nucleotides: TGTGCCAGCAGCTTAGTCTCAGCTAACTATGGCTACACCTTC. This sequence joins TRBV7-2 and TRBJ1-2; D gene uncertain. V lost 1 base and J lost 0, with 6 bases in between. Germline CDR1 and CDR2: SGHTA and FQGNSA. The CDR3 is made up of 14 amino acids.

The sample holds many counts of this clonotype. The chain uses TRBV4-3 and TRBJ1-6; the D gene is possibly TRBD1 (5 bases). V was cut by 0 bases and J by 6 bases, with 9 bases left in between. Germline V gene sequence: CDR1 LGHNA, CDR2 YSLEER. The CDR3 extends over 15 amino acids. The CDR3 DNA sequence: TGCGCCAGCAGCCAAGAGGGACTCTTTAATTCACCCCTCCACTTT. Residues: CASSQEGLFNSPLHF.

This clonotype was picked up a small number of times. The chain couples TRBV4-3 to TRBJ1-2, with unresolved D. Germline lookup yields CDR1 LGHNA and CDR2 YSLEER. The CDR3 covers 17 residues. Trimming cost V 0 bases and J 0 bases, with 14 bases left between them. The CDR3 DNA reads TGCGCCAGCAGCCAAGATCGGGCCCGTCAAGCTAACTATGGCTACACCTTC. Amino acids: CASSQDRARQANYGYTF.

This clonotype came up many times. The chain links TRBV5-4 to TRBJ2-3, with unresolved D. This CDR3 is 15 amino acids long. Germline CDR1 SGHNT, CDR2 YYREEE (reference sequence). V was trimmed by 5 bases and J by 0 bases, leaving 13 bases between them. CDR3: CASSRAETSTDTQYF. The CDR3 nucleotides read TGTGCCAGCAGTCGGGCAGAGACTAGCACAGATACGCAGTATTTT.

In its sample, this clonotype was seen many times. V is TRBV7-2 and J is TRBJ2-3; D remains ambiguous. V was cut by 3 bases and J by 2 bases, with 6 bases left in between. CDR3 length equals 13 residues. Per germline, CDR1 SGHTA and CDR2 FQGNSA. The CDR3 is CASSFLATDTQYF. In nucleotides, the CDR3 is TGTGCCAGCAGCTTTTTGGCCACAGATACGCAGTATTTT.

The table lists this clonotype with many counts. The chain's CDR3 is CASRHLSPGDEQYF. CDR3 nucleotide sequence: TGTGCCAGCAGGCACCTAAGTCCTGGCGACGAGCAGTACTTC. The chain links TRBV27 to TRBJ2-7; D gene unclear. Trimming took 6 bases from V and 5 from J, leaving 17 bases between them. The CDR3 consists of 14 residues. Germline V gene lookup returns CDR1 MNHEY and CDR2 SMNVEV (reference sequence).

Ten or more counts support this clonotype. V gene TRBV4-2 combines with J gene TRBJ2-3; 7 bases are shared with TRBD2. V gave up 0 bases and J gave up 1 base; unmatched junction bases: 4. The CDR3 consists of 16 residues. CDR1 LGHNA and CDR2 YNFKEQ come from the germline V gene. The chain's CDR3 is CASSQEISGGTDTQYF. The CDR3 region has the DNA TGTGCCAGCAGCCAAGAAATCAGCGGGGGCACAGATACGCAGTATTTT.

This clonotype was seen more than once but under ten times. This chain uses TRBV4-2 with TRBJ2-3; D is perhaps TRBD1 (6 bases). CDR3 length: 13 amino acids. Trimming removed 5 bases from V and 4 bases from J, with 10 bases in between. Per the germline V gene, CDR1 is LGHNA and CDR2 is YNFKEQ. CDR3 DNA sequence: TGTGCCAGCAGCGTACAGGGAGCAGATACGCAGTATTTT. Its protein is CASSVQGADTQYF.

This clonotype is a singleton in its sample. This sequence joins TRBV6-5 and TRBJ2-2; 9 bases fit TRBD2. The V gene's germline CDR1 is MNHEY and CDR2 SVGAGI. V dropped 4 bases and J dropped 4; count of bases not matched to a gene: 4. The CDR3 covers 15 residues. The CDR3 loop reads CASSLAGAPTGELFF. The CDR3 region has the DNA TGTGCCAGCAGTTTAGCGGGGGCTCCCACCGGGGAGCTGTTTTTT.

This clonotype was counted between two and nine times. The chain has TRBV7-2 and TRBJ2-1; D gene ambiguous. CDR1 and CDR2 from the germline V gene are SGHTA and FQGNSA. The CDR3 has 17 amino acids. The ends were cut back, 5 bases at V and 4 bases at J, with 21 bases in the middle. CDR3 protein: CASSAYTFIVGYNEQFF. The CDR3 bases are TGTGCCAGCAGCGCCTATACATTTATTGTGGGGTACAATGAGCAGTTCTTC.